The entry below gives a single T cell receptor beta chain sequence along with its context. Its antigen remains unidentified. The CDR3 extends over 16 amino acids. With 4 bases removed from V and 4 bases from J, the gap between germline ends came to 19 bases. Germline V gives CDR1 LGHNA, CDR2 YNFKEQ. The sample is drawn from a study of T cell responses to AZD1222 COVID-19 vaccine. TCRdb's table, derived via immunoSEQ multiplex PCR, lists solely in-frame clones and lacks some. The sample holds about 120,000 clones, approximately 83% seen once. The study's findings and limits: It should be noted that donors were predominantly white British and more often female, and clonal diversity was possibly underestimated.

This TCR was recovered from an adult in good health. The sequencing used peripheral blood, collected on day 0 of AZD1222 vaccination. The chain couples TRBV4-2 to TRBJ1-2, with D possibly matching TRBD1 (5 bases). CDR3 protein: CASSRGSERVRYGYTF. The CDR3 nucleotides are TGTGCCAGCAGCCGGGGGTCTGAGCGTGTCCGCTATGGCTACACCTTC.